This T cell receptor beta chain was identified in a study of T cells in Graves' hyperthyroidism and ophthalmopathy. This clonotype was found a few times. The antigen is not known. Amplified TCR beta CDR3 regions came from RNA transcripts. The TCR CDR3 was amplified in a first-round RT-PCR using the HTBI primer set. TCRdb recomputed calls from the multiplex PCR reads with MiXCR, one row per CDR3 protein. The sample has approximately 640,000 distinct CDR3 sequences, just under 45% seen once. Germline assignment: CDR1 ENHRY and CDR2 SYGVKD. V gave up 6 bases and J gave up 5 bases; unmatched junction bases: 6. The CDR3 consists of 16 residues. The study's findings and limits: Peripheral blood also featured most of the thyroid clonotypes expanded above 0.001. Progression to ophthalmopathy was predicted a median of roughly 6.6 months early. Stable hyperthyroidism and ophthalmopathy were separated using 13 V-J signatures.

The TCR originated in an adult man with Graves' disease, either hyperthyroidism or ophthalmopathy (not recorded which). The chain links TRBV10-3 to TRBJ2-2, with 13 bases that match TRBD2. Sequenced input: peripheral blood or thyroid tissue (not recorded which). The CDR3 region has the DNA TGTGCCATCAGCCCACTAGCGGGAGGGAGGACCGGGGAGCTGTTTTTT. Its protein product is CAISPLAGGRTGELFF.